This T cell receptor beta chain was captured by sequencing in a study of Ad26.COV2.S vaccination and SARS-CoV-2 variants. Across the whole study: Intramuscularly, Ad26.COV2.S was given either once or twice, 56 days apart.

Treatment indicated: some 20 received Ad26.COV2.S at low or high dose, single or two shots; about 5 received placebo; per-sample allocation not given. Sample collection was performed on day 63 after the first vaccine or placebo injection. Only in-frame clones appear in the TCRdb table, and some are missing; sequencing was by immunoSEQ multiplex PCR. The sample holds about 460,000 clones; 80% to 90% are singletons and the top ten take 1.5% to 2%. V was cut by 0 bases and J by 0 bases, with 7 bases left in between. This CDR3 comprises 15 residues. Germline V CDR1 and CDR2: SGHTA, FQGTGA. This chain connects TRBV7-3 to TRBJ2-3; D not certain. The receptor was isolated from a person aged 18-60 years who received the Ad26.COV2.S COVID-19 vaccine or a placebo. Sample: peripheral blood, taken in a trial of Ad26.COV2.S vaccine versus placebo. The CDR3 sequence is CASSLTGQSTDTQYF. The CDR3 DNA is TGTGCCAGCAGCTTAACGGGCCAGAGCACAGATACGCAGTATTTT.